One and the same sample provided the 23 T cell receptor beta chains below, sequenced in a study of circulating and synovial CD4+ cells in juvenile arthritis. Assay: immunoSEQ multiplex PCR; the TCRdb copy retains only in-frame clones and omits some. The profile shows 30,000 to 40,000 clones, over 90% of them singletons. Sequenced material: CD4+ T cells from blood. The receptors were gathered from a human donor with juvenile idiopathic arthritis.

The rearrangement joins TRBV18 to TRBJ2-7; perhaps TRBD1 as D (5 bases). From germline, CDR1 is KGHSH and CDR2 LQKENI. This CDR3 is built from 14 residues. Trimming removed 5 bases at V and 2 bases at J, with 13 bases between. The CDR3 protein is CASSENQGPYEQYF. The CDR3 DNA reads TGTGCCAGCTCAGAGAATCAGGGCCCCTACGAGCAGTACTTC. The entire variable domain, with the rest obtained from reference TRBV18 and TRBJ2-7, is as follows: NAGVMQNPRHLVRRRGQEARLRCSPMKGHSHVYWYRQLPEEGLKFMVYLQKENIIDESGMPKERFSAEFPKEGPSILRIQQVVRGDSAAYFCASSENQGPYEQYFGPGTRLTVT.

This clone occurred a few times. J is TRBJ2-7 and V is TRBV7-9; 9 nucleotides align to TRBD2. Unmatched junction bases numbered 8, after V lost 5 bases and J lost 3 bases. This CDR3 is built from 15 residues. Per the germline V gene, CDR1 is SEHNR and CDR2 is FQNEAQ (reference sequence). The CDR3 region is CASSPNSGGLYEQYF. The CDR3 region has the DNA TGTGCCAGCAGCCCCAACAGCGGGGGGCTCTACGAGCAGTACTTC. Full variable domain (rest looked up from reference TRBV7-9 and TRBJ2-7): DTGVSQNPRHKITKRGQNVTFRCDPISEHNRLYWYRQTLGQGPEFLTYFQNEAQLEKSRLLSDRFSAERPKGSFSTLEIQRTEQGDSAMYLCASSPNSGGLYEQYFGPGTRLTVT.

CDR3 in DNA: TGCGCCAGCAGGTCAGGGCCAGGTCAAGAGACCCAGTACTTC. This gives the protein CASRSGPGQETQYF. This chain joins TRBV5-1 and TRBJ2-5; possibly TRBD1 for D (5 bases). Germline values: CDR1 SGHRS, CDR2 YFSETQ. This CDR3 is 14 amino acids long. Trimming took 5 bases from V and 2 from J, leaving 13 bases between them.

J is TRBJ2-1 and V is TRBV10-1; TRBD2 matches 7 bases. J was trimmed by 3 bases and V by 0 bases; bases with no gene match: 8. This CDR3 contains 17 residues. From germline, CDR1 is WNHNN and CDR2 SYGVQD (reference sequence). This CDR3 reads CASSESVSPGGYNEQFF. CDR3 in DNA: TGCGCCAGCAGTGAGTCTGTAAGTCCGGGGGGCTACAATGAGCAGTTCTTC.

The J gene is TRBJ2-2, the V gene TRBV6-1; D not resolved. The V and J ends lost 6 bases and 0 bases respectively, with 8 bases between them. This CDR3 comprises 14 residues. Germline CDR1 and CDR2: MNHNS and SASEGT. The CDR3 sequence: CASRTTTNTGELFF. The CDR3 bases are TGTGCCAGCAGAACAACGACGAACACCGGGGAGCTGTTTTTT.

This rearrangement joins TRBV5-1 to TRBJ1-1; D is unclear. Germline-derived CDR1 and CDR2 are SGHRS and YFSETQ. V was shortened by 1 base and J by 7 bases, with 14 bases between the two germline ends. The CDR3 has 14 amino acids. DNA of the CDR3: TGCGCCAGCAGCTTGTTGGGTGTGAACTATGAAGCTTTCTTT. The encoded protein is CASSLLGVNYEAFF.

The chain couples TRBV19 to TRBJ1-1, with D perhaps TRBD1 (5 bases). Per germline, CDR1 LNHDA and CDR2 SQIVND (reference sequence). The CDR3 consists of 13 residues. Trimming shortened V by 7 bases and J by 4 bases, and 13 bases separated the two germline ends. CDR3 sequence (DNA): TGTGCCAGTAATGGGGGGGAGGGCACTGAAGCTTTCTTT. It is translated as CASNGGEGTEAFF.

This chain uses TRBV6-4 with TRBJ2-5; D not resolved. The V gene lost 5 bases and the J gene lost 4 bases, with 11 bases spanning the gap. Germline V gene lookup returns CDR1 MRHNA and CDR2 SNTAGT. The CDR3 consists of 13 residues. CDR3 loop: CASSQDFGETQYF. The CDR3 DNA follows: TGTGCCAGCAGTCAGGATTTCGGAGAGACCCAGTACTTC.

The rearrangement joins TRBV7-6 to TRBJ2-1, with D tentatively TRBD2 (5 bases). The V end was cut by 1 base, the J end by 5 bases, with 9 bases between. The germline V gene has CDR1 SGHVS and CDR2 FNYEAQ. This CDR3 has 14 residues. CDR3 coding DNA: TGTGCCAGCAGCTTAGGAGGGATTAACAATGAGCAGTTCTTC. It translates to CASSLGGINNEQFF.

The gene calls are TRBV27 and TRBJ1-6; 8 nucleotides align to TRBD1. The CDR3 spans 15 residues. Germline-derived CDR1 and CDR2 are MNHEY and SMNVEV (reference sequence). Trimming removed 0 bases from V and 7 bases from J; junction bases left unmatched: 2. CDR3 in amino acids: CASSLSQGVNSPLHF. DNA for the CDR3: TGTGCCAGCAGTTTATCACAGGGGGTGAATTCACCCCTCCACTTT.

The chain recombines TRBV6-1 with TRBJ2-2; D remains unclear. V gave up 6 bases and J gave up 0 bases, with 8 bases separating them. Per germline, CDR1 MNHNS and CDR2 SASEGT. The length of the CDR3 is 14 residues. In nucleotides, the CDR3 is TGTGCCAGCAGCCGAGAGACGAACACCGGGGAGCTGTTTTTT. Translation: CASSRETNTGELFF.

The DNA for the CDR3 is TGTGCCAGCAGTAGAACAGGGTCCCATTACGAGCAGTACTTC. Its translation: CASSRTGSHYEQYF. The V call is TRBV7-3, the J call TRBJ2-7; possible D gene TRBD1, 6 bases. Trimming pared 6 bases from V and 4 bases from J, leaving 16 bases between. This CDR3 has 14 amino acids. Germline V gene lookup returns CDR1 SGHTA and CDR2 FQGTGA.

There are a few counts of this clone. The rearrangement links TRBV19 to TRBJ1-3; D gene ambiguous. From germline, CDR1 is LNHDA and CDR2 SQIVND (reference sequence). The V end lost 7 bases, the J end lost 0 bases, and 13 bases lay between the germline ends. This CDR3 is built from 15 residues. CDR3 bases: TGTGCCAGTAATTTTGGAGAGAGCTCTGGAAACACCATATATTTT. Translated, it gives CASNFGESSGNTIYF.

The J gene is TRBJ2-7, the V gene TRBV9; 10 nucleotides match TRBD1. The CDR3 is 17 residues long. Germline loops: CDR1 SGDLS, CDR2 YYNGEE. After removal of 4 bases from V and 6 bases from J, the junction contained 16 bases not matched to a gene. The CDR3 region is CASSPLLGTGALGEQYF. CDR3 sequence (DNA): TGTGCCAGCAGCCCCCTCCTCGGGACAGGGGCCCTCGGCGAGCAGTACTTC.

V usage is TRBV15 and J usage is TRBJ1-4; 9 bases are a match to TRBD1. The CDR3 consists of 14 residues. Per germline, CDR1 LNHNV and CDR2 YYDKDF (reference sequence). Germline trimming cut 5 bases from V and 6 bases from J; bases unmatched to any gene: 4. In DNA form, the CDR3 reads TGTGCCACCAGCGCGGGACAGGGCGATGAAAAACTGTTTTTT. Translation gives CATSAGQGDEKLFF.

The V gene is TRBV6-5, the J gene TRBJ2-7; 10 nucleotides line up with TRBD1. CDR1 MNHEY and CDR2 SVGAGI come from the germline V gene. The CDR3 totals 13 residues. Losses at the gene ends were 7 bases for V and 5 bases for J; bases not matched to a gene: 5. CDR3 nucleotides: TGTGCCAGCACGCGACAGGGGGCCCACGAGCAGTACTTC. Translating it yields CASTRQGAHEQYF.

The gene calls are TRBV5-1 and TRBJ1-2; perhaps TRBD1 as D (6 bases). The CDR3 runs to 14 residues. Germline V lookup: CDR1 SGHRS, CDR2 YFSETQ. V shed 4 bases and J shed 6 bases, with 16 bases lying between them. In nucleotides, the CDR3 is TGCGCCAGCAGCCCAGACTACAGGGCGAATGGCTACACCTTC. Encoded protein: CASSPDYRANGYTF.

This chain links TRBV19 with TRBJ2-5; possible D gene TRBD2, 6 bases. Germline V gene data show CDR1 as LNHDA and CDR2 as SQIVND (reference sequence). V lost 8 bases and J 4 bases, leaving 17 bases between the germline ends. The CDR3 loop spans 14 amino acids. The CDR3 sequence: CASSGSNVVETQYF. The CDR3 nucleotides are TGTGCCAGTTCCGGGAGCAACGTGGTAGAGACCCAGTACTTC.

In DNA form, the CDR3 reads TGTGCCAGCAGTTTATTTGGGGGCGGCTATGGCTACACCTTC. Protein: CASSLFGGGYGYTF. J is TRBJ1-2 and V is TRBV28; D may be TRBD1 (6 bases). V lost 1 base, J lost 4 bases, and 10 bases lay in between. The CDR3 runs 14 residues. Germline assignment: CDR1 MDHEN and CDR2 SYDVKM.

This chain joins TRBV4-3 and TRBJ2-3; TRBD2 aligns across 8 bases. CDR1 and CDR2 (germline): LGHNA, YSLEER. Losses at the gene ends were 6 bases for V and 5 bases for J; bases not matched to a gene: 7. The CDR3 sequence is 14 residues long. The CDR3 region is CASRSGGPRDTQYF. CDR3 coding DNA: TGCGCCAGCAGGTCGGGGGGGCCGAGAGATACGCAGTATTTT.

The V and J genes are TRBV7-9 and TRBJ1-4; the match to TRBD1 covers 7 bases. Per germline, CDR1 SEHNR and CDR2 FQNEAQ (reference sequence). This CDR3 contains 16 residues. The J segment lost 4 bases and the V segment lost 2 bases, leaving 7 bases of the junction unmatched. The CDR3 region is CASSLPRGRSNEKLFF. The CDR3 coding sequence is TGTGCCAGCAGCTTACCGAGGGGGCGAAGTAATGAAAAACTGTTTTTT.

V is TRBV5-1 and J is TRBJ2-5, with D perhaps matching TRBD2 (6 bases). Deletions cut 2 bases from V and 1 base from J, with 9 bases between. Germline CDR1 and CDR2: SGHRS and YFSETQ. This CDR3 contains 14 residues. The CDR3 loop is CASSLGSGQETQYF. CDR3 nucleotides: TGCGCCAGCAGCTTAGGTAGCGGCCAAGAGACCCAGTACTTC.

The V and J genes are TRBV19 and TRBJ1-2; D is possibly TRBD1 (5 bases). The V end was cut by 3 bases, the J end by 3 bases, with 14 bases between. Germline V CDR1 and CDR2: LNHDA, SQIVND (reference sequence). The CDR3 has 15 residues. The CDR3 region is CASSIRQGGDYGYTF. DNA of the CDR3: TGTGCCAGTAGTATTCGGCAGGGAGGCGACTATGGCTACACCTTC.